This T cell receptor (beta chain) was documented in a study of cytomegalovirus exposure and HLA in healthy donors. General study results and limits: Most TCR sequences were uncommon, yet certain public TCRs appeared in many donors. Several of the most significant clusters appeared linked to common viral pathogens, based on a later analysis. At a 0.05 false discovery rate, a later analysis found 15,000 to 20,000 TCR beta sequences to be associated with HLA alleles. Exclusion as indistinguishable affected some V segments, including TRBV6-2 and TRBV6-3.

Concerning this clone: Its antigen remains unknown.

Use of 60 Vbeta and 13 Jbeta primers characterized the PCR. TCRdb's copy holds only in-frame clones and misses some; the assay was immunoSEQ multiplex PCR. This sample has over 110,000 clones, with about 80% found just once. The CDR3 spans 13 residues. CDR1 is GTSNPN, CDR2 SVGIG, per germline (reference sequence). Trimming cost V 8 bases and J 7 bases, with 18 bases left between them. The clonotype originates from an older woman in good health and CMV-seropositive. Sequencing input: PBMCs. The chain recombines TRBV30 with TRBJ2-4, with no clear D. The CDR3 region is CAGRKLGDNIQYF. The CDR3 bases are TGTGCCGGTAGAAAATTAGGAGACAACATTCAGTACTTC.